The rows below give T cell receptor beta chains drawn from one sample of a study of shared clonotypes between healthy human individuals. TCRdb keeps only in-frame clones here, not all; method: immunoSEQ multiplex PCR. The profile covers about 1 million clones, with about 70% appearing a single time and approximately 1.5% taken by the ten largest. Input material: memory CD4+ T cells sorted from blood. All receptors derive from a man younger than 30 in good health. Both conserved end residues are part of each CDR3. Each record gives: CDR3 length, D gene, J gene, V gene, clone size, CDR3 protein, CDR3 DNA. A D gene is named only where the DNA matches it firmly. The size field is filled for only some rows; it gives once, few, many or a size class.

len: 13; d_gene: NA; j_gene: TRBJ2-6; v_gene: TRBV11-1; abundance: NA; CDR3aa: CASSLLPANVLTF; CDR3nt: TGTGCCAGCAGCCTCTTACCGGCCAACGTCCTGACTTTC
len: 16; d_gene: NA; j_gene: TRBJ2-3; v_gene: TRBV7-9; abundance: few; CDR3aa: CASSPETGTGTDTQYF; CDR3nt: TGTGCCAGCAGCCCCGAGACAGGAACAGGCACAGATACGCAGTATTTT
len: 12; d_gene: TRBD1; j_gene: TRBJ1-5; v_gene: TRBV6-4; abundance: NA; CDR3aa: CAGDRYLGPQHF; CDR3nt: TGTGCCGGGGACAGATACCTTGGGCCCCAGCATTTT
len: 16; d_gene: TRBD2; j_gene: TRBJ2-1; v_gene: TRBV27; abundance: few; CDR3aa: CASSRGISGGAGEQFF; CDR3nt: TGTGCCAGCAGCCGTGGGATTAGCGGGGGGGCCGGTGAGCAGTTCTTC
len: 15; d_gene: TRBD1; j_gene: TRBJ2-1; v_gene: TRBV5-1; abundance: NA; CDR3aa: CASSLEGQPYNEQFF; CDR3nt: TGCGCCAGCAGCTTGGAGGGACAGCCCTACAATGAGCAGTTCTTC
len: 15; d_gene: TRBD1; j_gene: TRBJ1-1; v_gene: TRBV5-4; abundance: NA; CDR3aa: CASSPQQGLNTEAFF; CDR3nt: TGTGCCAGCAGCCCCCAACAGGGGTTAAACACTGAAGCTTTCTTT
len: 15; d_gene: NA; j_gene: TRBJ2-1; v_gene: TRBV15; abundance: NA; CDR3aa: CTTSTRKGPDNEQFF; CDR3nt: TGTACCACCAGTACCCGGAAGGGACCGGACAATGAGCAGTTCTTC
len: 15; d_gene: TRBD1; j_gene: TRBJ1-3; v_gene: TRBV30; abundance: once; CDR3aa: CAWSTGGFSGNTIYF; CDR3nt: TGTGCCTGGAGTACAGGGGGGTTTTCTGGAAACACCATATATTTT
len: 14; d_gene: TRBD1; j_gene: TRBJ2-7; v_gene: TRBV10-1; abundance: once; CDR3aa: CASSGTVSSYEQYF; CDR3nt: TGCGCCAGCAGCGGGACAGTCAGCTCCTACGAGCAGTACTTC
len: 15; d_gene: NA; j_gene: TRBJ1-5; v_gene: TRBV2; abundance: NA; CDR3aa: CASRQGGASNQPQHF; CDR3nt: TGTGCCAGCAGGCAGGGTGGGGCCTCCAATCAGCCCCAGCATTTT
len: 15; d_gene: NA; j_gene: TRBJ2-3; v_gene: TRBV27; abundance: NA; CDR3aa: CASSFDRSSTDTQYF; CDR3nt: TGTGCCAGCAGCTTTGACAGGTCTAGCACAGATACGCAGTATTTT
len: 17; d_gene: NA; j_gene: TRBJ2-1; v_gene: TRBV15; abundance: many; CDR3aa: CATSSKAWGASYNEQFF; CDR3nt: TGTGCCACCAGCAGTAAAGCCTGGGGGGCATCCTACAATGAGCAGTTCTTC
len: 13; d_gene: NA; j_gene: TRBJ1-3; v_gene: TRBV6-5; abundance: NA; CDR3aa: CASRDGTRNTIYF; CDR3nt: TGTGCCAGCAGGGACGGGACAAGAAACACCATATATTTT
len: 15; d_gene: NA; j_gene: TRBJ2-5; v_gene: TRBV5-1; abundance: many; CDR3aa: CASSLAGNGEETQYF; CDR3nt: TGCGCCAGCAGCTTGGCCGGGAACGGAGAAGAGACCCAGTACTTC
len: 17; d_gene: NA; j_gene: TRBJ2-2; v_gene: TRBV9; abundance: NA; CDR3aa: CASSVVPGRTNTGELFF; CDR3nt: TGTGCCAGCAGCGTAGTTCCGGGCAGGACGAACACCGGGGAGCTGTTTTTT
len: 17; d_gene: NA; j_gene: TRBJ2-5; v_gene: TRBV4-1; abundance: NA; CDR3aa: CASSQDLSVGIRETQYF; CDR3nt: TGCGCCAGCAGCCAAGATCTTTCAGTGGGTATTCGGGAGACCCAGTACTTC
len: 15; d_gene: TRBD2; j_gene: TRBJ2-7; v_gene: TRBV4-1; abundance: few; CDR3aa: CASSPGTSGSREQYF; CDR3nt: TGCGCCAGCAGCCCAGGGACTAGCGGGAGTCGGGAGCAGTACTTC
len: 14; d_gene: NA; j_gene: TRBJ1-6; v_gene: TRBV30; abundance: few; CDR3aa: CAWSRGSYNSPLHF; CDR3nt: TGTGCCTGGAGCCGAGGCTCCTATAATTCACCCCTCCACTTT
len: 12; d_gene: NA; j_gene: TRBJ1-1; v_gene: TRBV5-1; abundance: NA; CDR3aa: CASIEGSTEAFF; CDR3nt: TGCGCCAGCATTGAAGGGAGTACTGAAGCTTTCTTT
len: 16; d_gene: TRBD2; j_gene: TRBJ2-2; v_gene: TRBV19; abundance: NA; CDR3aa: CASSFGLAKSTGELFF; CDR3nt: TGTGCCAGTAGTTTCGGACTAGCCAAGTCCACCGGGGAGCTGTTTTTT
len: 18; d_gene: NA; j_gene: TRBJ2-6; v_gene: TRBV4-3; abundance: NA; CDR3aa: CASSQAEGRKAGANVLTF; CDR3nt: TGCGCCAGCAGCCAAGCAGAGGGCAGGAAGGCCGGGGCCAACGTCCTGACTTTC
len: 15; d_gene: TRBD1; j_gene: TRBJ1-6; v_gene: TRBV5-1; abundance: NA; CDR3aa: CASSLDGQGIIPLHF; CDR3nt: TGCGCCAGCAGCTTGGATGGACAGGGAATTATCCCCCTCCACTTT
len: 19; d_gene: TRBD2; j_gene: TRBJ2-1; v_gene: TRBV27; abundance: NA; CDR3aa: CASSQPGLADPGAYNEQFF; CDR3nt: TGTGCCAGCAGTCAGCCGGGACTAGCGGACCCAGGAGCCTACAATGAGCAGTTCTTC
len: 16; d_gene: TRBD2; j_gene: TRBJ2-1; v_gene: TRBV13; abundance: NA; CDR3aa: CASSQLAGPSYNEQFF; CDR3nt: TGTGCCAGCAGCCAGCTAGCGGGGCCCTCCTACAATGAGCAGTTCTTC
len: 15; d_gene: NA; j_gene: TRBJ2-7; v_gene: TRBV5-5; abundance: NA; CDR3aa: CASSLDQGPSYEQYF; CDR3nt: TGTGCCAGCAGCTTGGATCAAGGGCCTTCCTACGAGCAGTACTTC
len: 14; d_gene: NA; j_gene: TRBJ2-3; v_gene: TRBV4-1; abundance: NA; CDR3aa: CASSQDRPTDTQYF; CDR3nt: TGCGCCAGCAGCCAAGATAGACCCACAGATACGCAGTATTTT
len: 12; d_gene: NA; j_gene: TRBJ2-7; v_gene: TRBV25-1; abundance: NA; CDR3aa: CASSRDWREQYF; CDR3nt: TGTGCCAGCAGTAGGGATTGGCGGGAGCAGTACTTC
len: 18; d_gene: TRBD2; j_gene: TRBJ2-1; v_gene: TRBV4-1; abundance: many; CDR3aa: CASSQDYRTSGRDNEQFF; CDR3nt: TGCGCCAGCAGCCAAGATTACCGAACTAGCGGGAGAGACAATGAGCAGTTCTTC
len: 14; d_gene: NA; j_gene: TRBJ2-3; v_gene: TRBV7-8; abundance: many; CDR3aa: CASSISASTDTQYF; CDR3nt: TGTGCCAGCAGTATTAGCGCTAGCACAGATACGCAGTATTTT
len: 16; d_gene: TRBD1; j_gene: TRBJ1-5; v_gene: TRBV5-8; abundance: NA; CDR3aa: CASSFRDRGRGQPQHF; CDR3nt: TGTGCCAGCAGCTTTAGGGACAGGGGACGGGGTCAGCCCCAGCATTTT
len: 17; d_gene: NA; j_gene: TRBJ1-2; v_gene: TRBV6-1; abundance: many; CDR3aa: CASSGDVGKTPKHGYTF; CDR3nt: TGTGCCAGCAGTGGGGACGTGGGAAAAACCCCCAAACACGGCTACACCTTC
len: 14; d_gene: NA; j_gene: TRBJ2-5; v_gene: TRBV4-1; abundance: NA; CDR3aa: CASSRSTGQETQYF; CDR3nt: TGCGCCAGCAGCCGGTCGACAGGTCAAGAGACCCAGTACTTC